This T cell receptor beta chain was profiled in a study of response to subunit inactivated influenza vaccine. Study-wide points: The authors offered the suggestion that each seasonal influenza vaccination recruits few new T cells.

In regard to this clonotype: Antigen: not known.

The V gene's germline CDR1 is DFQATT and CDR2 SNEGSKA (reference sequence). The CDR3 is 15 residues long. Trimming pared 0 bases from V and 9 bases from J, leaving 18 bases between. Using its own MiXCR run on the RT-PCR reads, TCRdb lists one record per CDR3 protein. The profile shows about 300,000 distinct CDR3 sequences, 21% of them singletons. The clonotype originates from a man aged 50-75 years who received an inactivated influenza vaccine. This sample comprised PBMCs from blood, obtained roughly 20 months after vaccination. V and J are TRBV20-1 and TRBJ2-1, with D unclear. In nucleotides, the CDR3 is TGCAGTGCTAGAGATGGTAGTCAGTTTAAGGTTGAGCAGTTCTTC. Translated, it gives CSARDGSQFKVEQFF.